These 22 T cell receptor beta chains came from one sample sequenced in a study of blood T cell repertoires in COVID-19. Generated by immunoSEQ multiplex PCR, the TCRdb table keeps only in-frame clones and is missing some. The table records under 300,000 clones, about 85% of them present only once. Material: peripheral blood. Receptor source: a young man with active or convalescent COVID-19.

V usage is TRBV28 and J usage is TRBJ2-3, with D maybe TRBD2 (5 bases). This CDR3 comprises 14 residues. Between the trimmed V and J ends, which lost 6 bases and 0 bases, there was a span of 10 bases. Germline CDR1 MDHEN, CDR2 SYDVKM. In nucleotides, the CDR3 is TGTGCCAGCAGCCGGGATACTAGCACAGATACGCAGTATTTT. Encoded protein: CASSRDTSTDTQYF.

V usage is TRBV6-2 or TRBV6-3 and J usage is TRBJ2-2; D not resolved. With 0 bases removed from V and 6 bases from J, the gap between germline ends came to 8 bases. Per germline, CDR1 MNHEY and CDR2 SVGEGT. The CDR3 runs 14 residues. Written as DNA, the CDR3 is TGTGCCAGCAGTTACTCAAGGCGGTCCGGGGAGCTGTTTTTT. Residues: CASSYSRRSGELFF.

V is TRBV7-2 and J is TRBJ1-3, with a tentative D call TRBD1 (5 bases). The CDR3 totals 14 residues. V was clipped by 1 base and J by 7 bases, with 11 bases between them. The germline CDR1 and CDR2 sequences are SGHTA and FQGNSA. DNA for the CDR3: TGTGCCAGCAGCTTAGTATTGGGGCAGAACACCATATATTTT. Encoded protein: CASSLVLGQNTIYF.

This clone was counted only a few times. The chain is built from TRBV12-3 or TRBV12-4 and TRBJ2-1; maybe TRBD1 (6 bases). V was clipped by 6 bases and J by 7 bases, with 10 bases between them. This CDR3 has 12 residues. The CDR3 loop reads CASRPQGNEQFF. CDR3 nucleotide sequence: TGTGCCAGCAGACCTCAGGGGAATGAGCAGTTCTTC.

The gene calls are TRBV29-1 and TRBJ2-7, with unresolved D. Trimming shortened V by 4 bases and J by 5 bases, and 6 bases separated the two germline ends. CDR1 and CDR2 from the germline V gene are SQVTM and ANQGSEA. There are 10 residues in the CDR3. The DNA for the CDR3 is TGCAGCGTTGCCCAGGACGAGCAGTACTTC. It codes for CSVAQDEQYF.

This clone was seen a handful of times. The rearrangement joins TRBV5-1 to TRBJ1-3, with D perhaps TRBD1 (6 bases). This CDR3 is 18 amino acids long. Germline V gene data show CDR1 as SGHRS and CDR2 as YFSETQ. The V end lost 3 bases, the J end lost 0 bases, and 19 bases lay between the germline ends. In DNA, the CDR3 is TGCGCCAGCAGCTCGCGGGGGGGCTCTAGAGACTCTGGAAACACCATATATTTT. Its translation: CASSSRGGSRDSGNTIYF.

V and J are TRBV27 and TRBJ1-4, with D perhaps TRBD1 (5 bases). V lost 8 bases and J lost 7, with 14 bases in between. Germline V lookup: CDR1 MNHEY, CDR2 SMNVEV (reference sequence). This CDR3 region has 13 residues. CDR3 loop: CASAGAGTEKLFF. CDR3 bases: TGTGCCAGCGCTGGGGCAGGTACTGAAAAACTGTTTTTT.

CDR3 amino acids: CAWTPPRLPSGNTIYF. CDR3 DNA: TGTGCCTGGACCCCCCCCAGGTTGCCCTCTGGAAACACCATATATTTT. V and J are TRBV30 and TRBJ1-3; D not certain. From germline, CDR1 is GTSNPN and CDR2 SVGIG (reference sequence). The CDR3 sequence is 16 residues long. Trimming left V 4 bases short and J 0 bases short, with 16 bases between.

This chain uses TRBV6-5 with TRBJ2-7; 7 nucleotides agree with TRBD1. Germline values: CDR1 MNHEY, CDR2 SVGAGI. V shed 6 bases, J shed 9 bases, and the junction held 8 bases outside the gene matches. The CDR3 loop spans 12 amino acids. The chain's CDR3 is CASSPRQGSQYF. The CDR3, as DNA: TGTGCCAGCAGCCCCCGACAGGGTTCGCAGTACTTC.

This clone showed up just once. The chain combines TRBV19 with TRBJ2-3, with 9 bases lining up with TRBD2. Germline CDR1 and CDR2: LNHDA and SQIVND (reference sequence). Losses at the gene ends were 3 bases for V and 3 bases for J; bases not matched to a gene: 4. The length of the CDR3 is 15 residues. CDR3 loop: CASSMLAGYTDTQYF. The CDR3 coding sequence is TGTGCCAGTAGTATGCTAGCGGGGTATACAGATACGCAGTATTTT.

This chain connects TRBV11-2 to TRBJ2-2, with a weak D call TRBD2 (5 bases). The V end was cut by 8 bases, the J end by 7 bases, with 14 bases between. Germline V CDR1 and CDR2: SGHAT, FQNNGV. The CDR3 contains 13 residues. CDR3 coding DNA: TGTGCCAGCGGCGACGGGATTAGCGGGGAGCTGTTTTTT. Translated: CASGDGISGELFF.

This chain links TRBV11-2 with TRBJ2-1; 8 nucleotides match TRBD2. The CDR3 spans 16 residues. V trimming: 4 bases; J trimming: 0 bases; junction bases outside the gene matches: 5. The V gene's germline CDR1 is SGHAT and CDR2 FQNNGV. The CDR3 DNA follows: TGTGCCAGCAGCTCTGGCGGGGGGCACTCCTACAATGAGCAGTTCTTC. It is translated as CASSSGGGHSYNEQFF.

V usage is TRBV19 and J usage is TRBJ1-4; D is undetermined. V was cut by 4 bases and J by 5 bases, with 14 bases left in between. CDR1 and CDR2 (germline): LNHDA, SQIVND (reference sequence). The CDR3 contains 15 residues. The CDR3 sequence is CASSNSRVPNEKLFF. The CDR3, as DNA: TGTGCCAGTAGTAATTCCCGGGTCCCAAATGAAAAACTGTTTTTT.

The rearrangement joins TRBV11-2 to TRBJ1-1; D uncertain. This CDR3 has 14 residues. V was shortened by 4 bases and J by 0 bases, with 9 bases between the two germline ends. CDR1 is SGHAT, CDR2 FQNNGV, per germline. Here the CDR3 reads CASSSRGVNTEAFF. CDR3 nucleotide sequence: TGTGCCAGCAGCTCCCGGGGAGTGAACACTGAAGCTTTCTTT.

The rearrangement joins TRBV28 to TRBJ2-7; TRBD1 matches at 8 bases. With 6 bases clipped from V and 5 bases from J, the junction kept 9 bases outside the gene matches. Germline CDR1 is MDHEN and CDR2 is SYDVKM. This CDR3 is 14 amino acids long. CDR3 nucleotides: TGTGCCAGCAGCCCAGACAGGGGAGTTGACGAGCAGTACTTC. The encoded protein is CASSPDRGVDEQYF.

This chain links TRBV6-8 with TRBJ2-2; maybe TRBD1 (5 bases). Germline V gene sequence: CDR1 MNHGY, CDR2 SAAAGT. This CDR3 has 13 amino acids. The V end lost 8 bases, the J end lost 5 bases, and 12 bases lay between the germline ends. CDR3 region: CASAWGRTGELFF. Here the CDR3 DNA reads TGTGCCAGCGCCTGGGGCCGGACCGGGGAGCTGTTTTTT.

The genes are TRBV7-9 and TRBJ1-2; D unclear. Germline V gene data show CDR1 as SEHNR and CDR2 as FQNEAQ (reference sequence). Between the trimmed V and J ends, which lost 2 bases and 3 bases, there was a span of 10 bases. The CDR3 has 14 residues. This CDR3 reads CASSLPRRDYGYTF. CDR3 nucleotides: TGTGCCAGCAGCTTACCCCGGAGGGACTATGGCTACACCTTC.

As DNA, the CDR3 is TGTGCCAGCAGTTGGTTAGCGGGTTTGCAGTATTTT. Its protein product is CASSWLAGLQYF. This chain joins TRBV12-3 or TRBV12-4 and TRBJ2-3, with 7 positions matching TRBD2. V lost 4 bases to trimming and J lost 11 bases; unmatched junction nucleotides: 6. CDR3 length: 12 residues.

Comment on this clone: Distinct nucleotide sequences in the sample also encode this CDR3. This chain links TRBV3-1 (or the pseudogene TRBV3-2) with TRBJ2-1; D is undetermined. The V gene lost 3 bases and the J gene lost 9 bases, with 9 bases spanning the gap. The CDR3 has 12 residues. The V gene's germline CDR1 is LGHDT and CDR2 YNNKEL (reference sequence). In DNA form, the CDR3 reads TGTGCCAGCAGCCAGGTGGAGCGTGAGCAGTTCTTC. It translates to CASSQVEREQFF.

V is TRBV5-1 and J is TRBJ2-7; D is unclear. The length of the CDR3 is 14 residues. Germline V gives CDR1 SGHRS, CDR2 YFSETQ. Trimming shortened V by 0 bases and J by 4 bases, and 11 bases separated the two germline ends. As DNA, the CDR3 is TGCGCCAGCAGCTTGGTGGGCCACACTTACGAGCAGTACTTC. This sequence encodes CASSLVGHTYEQYF. Supplemented by reference TRBV5-1 and TRBJ2-7, the full variable domain reads KAGVTQTPRYLIKTRGQQVTLSCSPISGHRSVSWYQQTPGQGLQFLFEYFSETQRNKGNFPGRFSGRQFSNSRSEMNVSTLELGDSALYLCASSLVGHTYEQYFGPGTRLTVT.

The chain has TRBV5-1 and TRBJ2-2; 7 bases match TRBD1. The V segment lost 6 bases and the J segment 1 base; nucleotides outside the gene matches: 6. CDR1 is SGHRS and CDR2 is YFSETQ in the germline V gene. The CDR3 has 15 amino acids. The CDR3 nucleotides read TGCGCCAGCACGGATGGGACAGTGAACACCGGGGAGCTGTTTTTT. This sequence encodes CASTDGTVNTGELFF.

The chain combines TRBV4-1 with TRBJ2-7; no clear D. This CDR3 spans 14 amino acids. V shed 4 bases and J shed 2 bases, with 12 bases lying between them. CDR1 is MGHRA and CDR2 is YSYEKL in the germline V gene. DNA for the CDR3: TGCGCCAGCAGCCCCCATCAGGTCCCCTACGAGCAGTACTTC. Translation gives CASSPHQVPYEQYF.